Each of the 28 T cell receptor beta chains below was sequenced from the same sample in a study of blood T cell repertoires in COVID-19. TCRdb's copy holds only in-frame clones and misses some; the assay was immunoSEQ multiplex PCR. Altogether a few hundred thousand clones are present, 75% to 90% being singletons, with the ten largest covering approximately 0.85%. Source material: peripheral blood. These receptors came from a woman in her 40s who had recovered from COVID-19.

This chain uses TRBV6-4 with TRBJ1-6, with TRBD1 identical over 9 bases. Germline V gene lookup returns CDR1 MRHNA and CDR2 SNTAGT. J gave up 9 bases and V 6 bases, and 6 bases lay outside the gene matches. The CDR3 is 14 residues long. CDR3 DNA sequence: TGTGCCAGCAGGGGACAGGGAACGGGTTCACCCCTCCACTTT. This encodes CASRGQGTGSPLHF.

This clone has a single count. This chain uses TRBV6-4 with TRBJ1-1; D gene ambiguous. The V and J ends lost 5 bases and 1 base respectively, with 14 bases between them. The CDR3 has 15 residues. In germline, CDR1 is MRHNA, CDR2 SNTAGT. In nucleotides, the CDR3 is TGTGCCAGCAGTCCCCGGGCGGGAGGGAACACTGAAGCTTTCTTT. It translates to CASSPRAGGNTEAFF.

This clone appeared a few times. The chain recombines TRBV9 with TRBJ1-3, with a tentative D call TRBD1 (6 bases). This CDR3 spans 14 amino acids. Germline V gene sequence: CDR1 SGDLS, CDR2 YYNGEE. V was shortened by 0 bases and J by 15 bases, with 19 bases between the two germline ends. Here the CDR3 DNA reads TGTGCCAGCAGCGTAGTCGCAGGGCAGGGGCCCCGATATTTT. It codes for CASSVVAGQGPRYF. Full variable domain (missing parts from reference TRBV9 and TRBJ1-3): DSGVTQTPKHLITATGQRVTLRCSPRSGDLSVYWYQQSLDQGLQFLIQYYNGEERAKGNILERFSAQQFPDLHSELNLSSLELGDSALYFCASSVVAGQGPRYFGEGSWLTVV.

The J gene is TRBJ2-6, the V gene TRBV27; a possible D gene is TRBD1 (5 bases). From germline, CDR1 is MNHEY and CDR2 SMNVEV (reference sequence). V dropped 5 bases and J dropped 2 bases, with 13 bases sitting between them. The CDR3 runs to 16 residues. In nucleotides, the CDR3 is TGTGCCAGCAGTCCATCGACAGTAGCTGGGGCCAACGTCCTGACTTTC. This encodes CASSPSTVAGANVLTF.

V and J are TRBV11-2 and TRBJ2-1; 9 bases match TRBD1. The CDR3 is 12 residues long. The V gene end was trimmed by 6 bases and the J gene end by 14 bases; junction bases not matched to a gene: 8. Germline assignment: CDR1 SGHAT and CDR2 FQNNGV. The CDR3 DNA is TGTGCCAGCAGGGGAACAGGGGGCGGGGAGTTCTTC. Residues: CASRGTGGGEFF.

The chain is built from TRBV27 and TRBJ1-2, with D possibly being TRBD1 (6 bases). The CDR3 has 15 residues. Looked up from germline, CDR1 is MNHEY and CDR2 is SMNVEV (reference sequence). V was shortened by 8 bases and J by 8 bases, with 24 bases between the two germline ends. Here the CDR3 reads CASGLAVDSPGGYTF. CDR3 bases: TGTGCCAGCGGCCTCGCCGTGGACAGTCCTGGGGGCTACACCTTC.

The sample holds a few counts of this clone. The gene calls are TRBV4-1 and TRBJ2-7; 7 bases are shared with TRBD1. CDR3 length: 15 residues. J was trimmed by 1 base and V by 1 base; bases with no gene match: 4. The germline V gene has CDR1 MGHRA and CDR2 YSYEKL. This CDR3 is CASSQGQGYSYEQYF. The CDR3 DNA reads as TGCGCCAGCAGCCAAGGACAGGGTTATTCCTACGAGCAGTACTTC.

This clone was recorded only once. The rearrangement joins TRBV12-3 or TRBV12-4 to TRBJ1-1, with D uncertain. This CDR3 is built from 13 residues. V was shortened by 6 bases and J by 7 bases, with 15 bases between the two germline ends. The CDR3 bases are TGTGCCAGCAGCGCCCCGGGGTACATTGAAGCTTTCTTT. It specifies CASSAPGYIEAFF.

J is TRBJ1-5 and V is TRBV6-1, with 9 bases identical to TRBD1. Germline assignment: CDR1 MNHNS and CDR2 SASEGT. CDR3 size: 14 residues. The J segment lost 7 bases and the V segment lost 2 bases, leaving 3 bases of the junction unmatched. For the CDR3, the DNA is TGTGCCAGCAGTGAAACAGGGGGCAGGCAGCCCCAGCATTTT. Translating it yields CASSETGGRQPQHF.

This chain uses TRBV24-1 with TRBJ1-2; tentatively, D is TRBD1 (5 bases). This CDR3 has 14 residues. The V gene lost 4 bases and the J gene lost 4 bases, with 12 bases spanning the gap. The germline CDR1 and CDR2 sequences are KGHDR and SFDVKD. CDR3 in DNA: TGTGCCACCAGTGACCGAGGCGGGGCCTATGGCTACACCTTC. Its protein is CATSDRGGAYGYTF.

The rearrangement joins TRBV19 to TRBJ2-7; TRBD1 aligns across 8 bases. The V gene's germline CDR1 is LNHDA and CDR2 SQIVND (reference sequence). J lost 4 bases, V lost 5 bases, and 7 bases had no gene match. The CDR3 sequence is 14 residues long. The CDR3 coding sequence is TGTGCCAGTAGTTACCGGACAGGGTATTACGAGCAGTACTTC. This codes for CASSYRTGYYEQYF.

V gene TRBV11-1 combines with J gene TRBJ2-5; no definite D call. V was shortened by 5 bases and J by 3 bases, with 13 bases between the two germline ends. Germline values: CDR1 SGHAT, CDR2 FQDESV (reference sequence). This CDR3 is built from 14 residues. CDR3 sequence: CASSPLTSEETQYF. The CDR3 DNA reads as TGTGCCAGCAGCCCCCTAACCAGCGAAGAGACCCAGTACTTC.

This sequence joins TRBV14 and TRBJ1-4, with D possibly being TRBD1 (5 bases). The CDR3 is 14 amino acids. CDR1 SGHDN and CDR2 FVKESK come from the germline V gene. Trimming took 1 base from V and 6 from J, leaving 9 bases between them. The CDR3 bases are TGTGCCAGCAGCCAAGCTGGGGCCCATGAAAAACTGTTTTTT. Protein sequence: CASSQAGAHEKLFF.

The CDR3 sequence is CASSLYSGNTIYF. CDR3 DNA sequence: TGTGCCAGCAGCCTCTACTCCGGAAACACCATATATTTT. J is TRBJ1-3 and V is TRBV27; D is unclear. CDR1 and CDR2 from the germline V gene are MNHEY and SMNVEV (reference sequence). The CDR3 spans 13 residues. V lost 6 bases and J 4 bases, leaving 10 bases between the germline ends.

The chain is built from TRBV5-1 and TRBJ2-6, with 11 bases identical to TRBD2. V gave up 0 bases and J gave up 4 bases; unmatched junction bases: 6. The CDR3 extends over 18 amino acids. The germline CDR1 and CDR2 sequences are SGHRS and YFSETQ. The CDR3 DNA is TGCGCCAGCAGCTTGGTGGTACTAGCGGGAGAGGGGGCCAACGTCCTGACTTTC. Translation gives CASSLVVLAGEGANVLTF.

This chain uses TRBV5-4 with TRBJ2-1, with 7 positions matching TRBD1. Germline CDR1 is SGHNT and CDR2 is YYREEE (reference sequence). V lost 4 bases to trimming and J lost 4 bases; unmatched junction nucleotides: 5. The CDR3 is made up of 14 amino acids. CDR3 amino acids: CASSLGTAYNEQFF. The CDR3 coding sequence is TGTGCCAGCAGCCTCGGGACAGCTTACAATGAGCAGTTCTTC.

The chain recombines TRBV30 with TRBJ1-4; the D is unclear. CDR1 is GTSNPN and CDR2 is SVGIG in the germline V gene (reference sequence). CDR3 length equals 20 residues. Trimming left V 4 bases short and J 0 bases short, with 27 bases between. The CDR3 loop is CAWNLSPSPGWAATNEKLFF. Here the CDR3 DNA reads TGTGCCTGGAACTTATCACCAAGCCCGGGATGGGCCGCAACTAATGAAAAACTGTTTTTT.

This clone was detected only once. The chain combines TRBV7-9 with TRBJ1-2; TRBD1 matches at 11 bases. The CDR3 length is 15 residues. Trimming cost V 2 bases and J 6 bases; bases outside gene matches: 5. Looked up from germline, CDR1 is SEHNR and CDR2 is FQNEAQ (reference sequence). The CDR3 DNA is TGTGCCAGCAGCTTACCAGGACAGGGGGCAGATGGCTACACCTTC. As protein: CASSLPGQGADGYTF. Filled out from reference TRBV7-9 and TRBJ1-2, the complete variable domain reads DTGVSQNPRHKITKRGQNVTFRCDPISEHNRLYWYRQTLGQGPEFLTYFQNEAQLEKSRLLSDRFSAERPKGSFSTLEIQRTEQGDSAMYLCASSLPGQGADGYTFGSGTRLTVV.

V and J are TRBV3-1 (or the pseudogene TRBV3-2) and TRBJ2-1; 10 positions agree with TRBD2. Per the germline V gene, CDR1 is LGHDT and CDR2 is YNNKEL (reference sequence). The CDR3 totals 15 residues. The ends lost 3 bases at V and 9 bases at J; junction bases unmatched: 8. CDR3 region: CASSQTASGSREQFF. CDR3 nucleotides: TGTGCCAGCAGCCAGACGGCTAGCGGGAGTCGTGAGCAGTTCTTC.

This chain joins TRBV11-1 and TRBJ2-3; 7 bases match TRBD2. The CDR3 extends over 16 amino acids. J was trimmed by 2 bases and V by 1 base; bases with no gene match: 6. The germline CDR1 and CDR2 sequences are SGHAT and FQDESV (reference sequence). CDR3 DNA sequence: TGTGCCAGCAGCTTAGGGGCTAGCGGAGCCACAGATACGCAGTATTTT. Translated, it gives CASSLGASGATDTQYF.

This clone was seen once. V gene TRBV7-9 combines with J gene TRBJ2-2; no definite D call. The CDR3 sequence is 11 residues long. Germline V gene data show CDR1 as SEHNR and CDR2 as FQNEAQ (reference sequence). V lost 8 bases, J lost 6 bases, and 7 bases lay in between. The CDR3 reads CASGRAGELFF. The CDR3 region has the DNA TGTGCCAGCGGTCGCGCCGGGGAGCTGTTTTTT. The whole variable domain, remainder taken from reference TRBV7-9 and TRBJ2-2, is DTGVSQNPRHKITKRGQNVTFRCDPISEHNRLYWYRQTLGQGPEFLTYFQNEAQLEKSRLLSDRFSAERPKGSFSTLEIQRTEQGDSAMYLCASGRAGELFFGEGSRLTVL.

This clone appeared a single time. This rearrangement joins TRBV24-1 to TRBJ2-1; TRBD1 is a possible D gene (6 bases). Germline CDR1 and CDR2: KGHDR and SFDVKD. This CDR3 spans 12 amino acids. Deletions cut 3 bases from V and 13 bases from J, with 12 bases between. CDR3 coding DNA: TGTGCCACCAGTGATCCTGTGACAGGCCAGTTCTTC. Residues: CATSDPVTGQFF.

The J gene is TRBJ1-3, the V gene TRBV14, with D possibly matching TRBD1 (5 bases). V was cut by 0 bases and J by 4 bases, with 13 bases left in between. This CDR3 is 16 amino acids long. CDR1 SGHDN and CDR2 FVKESK come from the germline V gene. The CDR3 sequence: CASSQDSRVGGNTIYF. CDR3 nucleotides: TGTGCCAGCAGCCAAGATAGCAGGGTGGGCGGAAACACCATATATTTT.

This clone was observed a few times. V is TRBV6-6 and J is TRBJ1-5; a weak D match, TRBD1 (6 bases). Germline CDR1 and CDR2: MNHNY and SVGAGI (reference sequence). V was pared by 5 bases and J by 0 bases, with 20 bases between. There are 18 residues in the CDR3. The CDR3 nucleotides read TGTGCCAGCAGTCCCGAGACCATCGGACAGTATAGCAATCAGCCCCAGCATTTT. It yields the protein CASSPETIGQYSNQPQHF.

The V and J genes are TRBV2 and TRBJ2-7; 8 positions match TRBD1. CDR3 size: 14 residues. Germline CDR1 reads SNHLY; CDR2 reads FYNNEI. After removal of 1 base from V and 3 bases from J, the junction contained 2 bases not matched to a gene. The DNA of the CDR3 is TGTGCCAGCAGTGAAGGGACAGGGAACTACGAGCAGTACTTC. Protein: CASSEGTGNYEQYF.

The chain employs TRBV28 and TRBJ1-5, with TRBD1 as a possible D gene (6 bases). Germline loops: CDR1 MDHEN, CDR2 SYDVKM. Trimming shortened V by 6 bases and J by 7 bases, and 19 bases separated the two germline ends. The CDR3 has 15 amino acids. The CDR3: CASSPVAGEGQPQHF. The DNA for the CDR3 is TGTGCCAGCAGCCCGGTAGCAGGGGAAGGGCAGCCCCAGCATTTT.

The J gene is TRBJ2-2, the V gene TRBV15; 9 positions agree with TRBD2. From germline, CDR1 is LNHNV and CDR2 YYDKDF (reference sequence). V dropped 4 bases and J dropped 7; count of bases not matched to a gene: 7. The CDR3 covers 15 residues. In DNA, the CDR3 is TGTGCCACCAGCAATGGCGGGAGGGCCAGCGGGGAGCTGTTTTTT. It encodes CATSNGGRASGELFF.

The chain couples TRBV6-5 to TRBJ2-3; weak D call: TRBD2 (5 bases). The CDR3 runs to 14 residues. The V gene's germline CDR1 is MNHEY and CDR2 SVGAGI. V was trimmed by 2 bases and J by 3 bases, leaving 9 bases between them. CDR3 amino acids: CASSYTRETDTQYF. The DNA of the CDR3 is TGTGCCAGCAGTTACACTCGGGAAACAGATACGCAGTATTTT.